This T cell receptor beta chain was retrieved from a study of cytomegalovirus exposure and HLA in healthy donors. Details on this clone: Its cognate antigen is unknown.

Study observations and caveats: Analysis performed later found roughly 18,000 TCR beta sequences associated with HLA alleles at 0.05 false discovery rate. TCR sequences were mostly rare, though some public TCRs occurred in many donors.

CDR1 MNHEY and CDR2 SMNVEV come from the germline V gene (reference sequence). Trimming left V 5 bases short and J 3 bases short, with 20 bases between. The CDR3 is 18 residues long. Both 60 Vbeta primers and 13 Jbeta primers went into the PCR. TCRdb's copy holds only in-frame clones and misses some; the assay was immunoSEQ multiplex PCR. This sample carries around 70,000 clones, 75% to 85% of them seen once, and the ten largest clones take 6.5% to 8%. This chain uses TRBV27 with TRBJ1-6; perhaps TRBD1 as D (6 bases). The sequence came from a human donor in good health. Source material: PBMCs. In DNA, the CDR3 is TGTGCCAGCAGTACCCGACCACGGGGGGCCTTCTATAATTCACCCCTCCACTTT. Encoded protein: CASSTRPRGAFYNSPLHF.